A selection of T cell receptor beta chains follows, all from one sample in a study of T cell repertoires in cytomegalovirus infection. From the reads, TCRdb called clonotypes with MiXCR, one entry per CDR3 protein. The sample lists more than 300,000 distinct CDR3 sequences; roughly a third were seen once. Their antigens are not known. The sample here was cultured PBMCs, taken from culture after CMV antigen stimulation. The receptors derive from a human donor in good health (CMV status not recorded). Some clones in this sample may be carry-over from other donors' samples. Both conserved end residues are trimmed from each CDR3.

V	J	length	CDR3
TRBV7-9	TRBJ2-3	11	ASSLGSGDTQY
TRBV3-1	TRBJ1-2	12	ASSQGTRGSSYT
TRBV7-3	TRBJ2-3	11	ASSLNLGNTQY
TRBV29-1	TRBJ1-2	11	SVALGQNYGYT
TRBV5-1	TRBJ2-3	13	ASRQGTASTDTQY
TRBV20-1	TRBJ2-1	13	SASPGLAGVDEQF
TRBV19	TRBJ1-5	12	ASSIVVENQPQH
TRBV2	TRBJ2-1	12	ATARTSSYNEQF
TRBV7-2	TRBJ2-1	13	ASSPGQGGSNEQF
TRBV4-1	TRBJ2-3	15	ASRGLAGGLSTDTQY
TRBV12-3/TRBV12-4	TRBJ2-2	12	ASSQGTITGELF
TRBV6-2/TRBV6-3	TRBJ2-1	14	ASTTRGREYYNEQF
TRBV10-3	TRBJ1-1	13	AISGSRGMNTEAF
TRBV20-1	TRBJ2-2	12	SASILAGSGELF
TRBV11-2	TRBJ2-3	13	ASSLDLGGFDTQY
TRBV12-5	TRBJ1-2	15	ASGLIQLGRKLYGYT
TRBV10-3	TRBJ1-6	12	AISETAPGSPLH
TRBV7-8	TRBJ2-3	13	ASSVTGAATDTQY
TRBV5-4	TRBJ2-5	11	ASSGAGAETQY
TRBV5-5	TRBJ2-5	11	ASSWDSLETQY
TRBV7-2	TRBJ2-1	15	ASSFGRVQGSYNEQF
TRBV19	TRBJ2-3	11	ASTSDSTDTQY
TRBV7-2	TRBJ1-1	11	ASSSRQGAEAF
TRBV6-2/TRBV6-3	TRBJ2-3	12	ASRMREGSYMQY
TRBV11-2	TRBJ2-2	10	ASSFNTGELF
TRBV5-3	TRBJ1-1	13	ASSAPRGGDTEAF
TRBV19	TRBJ1-1	12	ASSFGGWNTEAF
TRBV12-3/TRBV12-4	TRBJ2-5	13	ASSWGGSWQETQY
TRBV6-5	TRBJ2-3	11	ASSYAHQDTQY
TRBV5-1	TRBJ1-1	12	ASSWGGGDPEAF
TRBV7-6	TRBJ2-5	13	ASSFLDHYQETQY
TRBV29-1	TRBJ1-2	11	SVEKTGIYGYT
TRBV7-9	TRBJ1-5	12	ASSFSGFGQPQH
TRBV7-2	TRBJ1-1	14	ASSLQGLYLDTEAF
TRBV12-3/TRBV12-4	TRBJ1-6	12	ASSPGSVNSPLH
TRBV7-2	TRBJ1-1	11	ASSLVRQTEAF
TRBV7-2	TRBJ1-6	12	ASSPGGGEGPLH
TRBV7-2	TRBJ2-2	11	ASSNQGAGELF
TRBV7-2	TRBJ1-1	13	ASSDDLYRATEAF
TRBV6-2/TRBV6-3	TRBJ2-5	11	ASSPDREETQY
TRBV7-8	TRBJ2-1	14	ASSLELWERYNEQF
TRBV10-2	TRBJ2-7	13	ASHSGTSGSDEQY
TRBV20-1	TRBJ1-5	10	SAHMNNQPQH
TRBV12-3/TRBV12-4	TRBJ2-1	13	ASGPPSGAYNEQF
TRBV7-3	TRBJ2-1	14	ASSSPRGRANNEQF
TRBV19	TRBJ2-3	11	ASSPAGVGTQY
TRBV28	TRBJ2-3	10	ATGSSTDTQY
TRBV7-3	TRBJ1-1	17	ASSRQTGRPLSMNTEAF
TRBV4-3	TRBJ1-4	13	ASSPSGATNEKLF
TRBV7-8	TRBJ2-4	12	ASHPGTGMDIQY
TRBV6-1	TRBJ1-6	18	ASSRIKATTGSSYNSPLH